The 11 T cell receptor beta chains reported below all come from one sample, sequenced in a study of blood T cell repertoires in COVID-19. TCRdb's copy holds only in-frame clones and misses some; the assay was immunoSEQ multiplex PCR. The sample consists of 250,000 to 300,000 clones, approximately 85% of them appearing once. Material for sequencing was PBMCs or T cells enriched from blood (not recorded which). The source of these receptors is a woman in her forties or fifties who had recovered from COVID-19.

CDR3 sequence (DNA): TGTGCCACCAGTGAGAGCGGTGGGGGGGCAAGAGAGACCCAGTACTTC. This codes for CATSESGGGARETQYF. This chain links TRBV24-1 with TRBJ2-5; D might be TRBD2 (7 bases). This CDR3 spans 16 amino acids. V gave up 4 bases and J gave up 4 bases, with 18 bases separating them. The germline V gene encodes CDR1 KGHDR and CDR2 SFDVKD.

The chain's CDR3 is CASTPGGNTEAFF. CDR3 nucleotides: TGTGCCAGCACCCCCGGGGGTAACACTGAAGCTTTCTTT. This chain uses TRBV12-3 or TRBV12-4 with TRBJ1-1; the D gene is possibly TRBD1 (5 bases). Deletions cut 7 bases from V and 2 bases from J, with 11 bases between. The CDR3 runs 13 residues.

This chain links TRBV27 with TRBJ1-6; 7 bases align to TRBD1. The CDR3 totals 16 residues. V was pared by 0 bases and J by 8 bases, with 7 bases of the junction left unmatched. Germline values: CDR1 MNHEY, CDR2 SMNVEV (reference sequence). CDR3 nucleotides: TGTGCCAGCAGTTTATCAAACAGGGGAGGAGATTCACCCCTCCACTTT. Its translation: CASSLSNRGGDSPLHF.

In regard to this clone: The sample contains more than one DNA sequence encoding this CDR3. The rearrangement uses TRBV5-1 and TRBJ1-5; 7 bases are a match to TRBD1. Germline V gene lookup returns CDR1 SGHRS and CDR2 YFSETQ. The CDR3 consists of 15 residues. V was clipped by 0 bases and J by 4 bases; unmatched bases: 4. The CDR3 is CASSLGSGGNQPQHF. CDR3 nucleotide sequence: TGCGCCAGCAGCTTGGGGTCAGGGGGGAATCAGCCCCAGCATTTT.

This clone was seen a single time. V usage is TRBV9 and J usage is TRBJ2-1; TRBD2 aligns across 10 bases. Looked up from germline, CDR1 is SGDLS and CDR2 is YYNGEE. Trimming cost V 0 bases and J 0 bases; bases outside gene matches: 9. This CDR3 spans 19 amino acids. The CDR3 sequence is CASSVEGLAATSSYNEQFF. CDR3 nucleotides: TGTGCCAGCAGCGTAGAAGGACTAGCGGCCACTAGCTCCTACAATGAGCAGTTCTTC.

The chain carries TRBV5-4 and TRBJ2-1, with no clear D. Germline assignment: CDR1 SGHNT and CDR2 YYREEE (reference sequence). The CDR3 spans 16 residues. Trimming shortened V by 0 bases and J by 9 bases, and 19 bases separated the two germline ends. The CDR3 DNA sequence: TGTGCCAGCAGCTTGGGAGCCTCCCTTCGCCCGGGTGAGCAGTTCTTC. This sequence encodes CASSLGASLRPGEQFF. Combining the CDR3 with reference TRBV5-4 and TRBJ2-1 gives the whole variable domain ETGVTQSPTHLIKTRGQQVTLRCSSQSGHNTVSWYQQALGQGPQFIFQYYREEENGRGNFPPRFSGLQFPNYSSELNVNALELDDSALYLCASSLGASLRPGEQFFGPGTRLTVL.

This clone was observed a single time. J is TRBJ2-1 and V is TRBV10-3; 13 bases agree with TRBD2. The CDR3 loop spans 16 amino acids. CDR1 and CDR2 (germline): ENHRY, SYGVKD. Unmatched junction bases numbered 2, after V lost 6 bases and J lost 0 bases. CDR3 loop: CAIRGLAGSSYNEQFF. In DNA form, the CDR3 reads TGTGCCATCAGGGGACTAGCGGGAAGCTCCTACAATGAGCAGTTCTTC.

The chain joins TRBV28 to TRBJ2-7; D may be TRBD1 (6 bases). Germline CDR1 MDHEN, CDR2 SYDVKM. This CDR3 region has 15 residues. V was pared by 6 bases and J by 0 bases, with 15 bases between. The CDR3: CASRWDTQRSYEQYF. The DNA for the CDR3 is TGTGCCAGCAGGTGGGACACCCAACGCTCCTACGAGCAGTACTTC.

This CDR3 is CASSSRRAGGPDEQFF. The CDR3 bases are TGTGCCAGCAGTTCCCGCCGAGCGGGAGGGCCGGATGAGCAGTTCTTC. The rearrangement uses TRBV6-2 or TRBV6-3 and TRBJ2-1, with TRBD2 matching 10 bases. This CDR3 is 16 amino acids long. J gave up 8 bases and V 4 bases, and 11 bases lay outside the gene matches. Germline CDR1 MNHEY, CDR2 SVGEGT.

The V gene is TRBV9, the J gene TRBJ2-3; a weak D match, TRBD1 (6 bases). V was clipped by 1 base and J by 4 bases, with 10 bases between them. Germline V gene sequence: CDR1 SGDLS, CDR2 YYNGEE. The CDR3 is 14 amino acids. CDR3 loop: CASSVTGSADTQYF. DNA of the CDR3: TGTGCCAGCAGCGTAACAGGGTCGGCAGATACGCAGTATTTT. The full variable domain, completed using reference TRBV9 and TRBJ2-3, is DSGVTQTPKHLITATGQRVTLRCSPRSGDLSVYWYQQSLDQGLQFLIQYYNGEERAKGNILERFSAQQFPDLHSELNLSSLELGDSALYFCASSVTGSADTQYFGPGTRLTVL.

This clone has only one observation. The chain carries TRBV2 and TRBJ1-1; 8 nucleotides line up with TRBD1. The germline V gene encodes CDR1 SNHLY and CDR2 FYNNEI. The CDR3 is made up of 15 amino acids. The ends lost 6 bases at V and 4 bases at J; junction bases unmatched: 10. CDR3 in amino acids: CASRQQGVRSTEAFF. In DNA, the CDR3 is TGTGCCAGCAGGCAACAGGGGGTGCGGAGCACTGAAGCTTTCTTT.